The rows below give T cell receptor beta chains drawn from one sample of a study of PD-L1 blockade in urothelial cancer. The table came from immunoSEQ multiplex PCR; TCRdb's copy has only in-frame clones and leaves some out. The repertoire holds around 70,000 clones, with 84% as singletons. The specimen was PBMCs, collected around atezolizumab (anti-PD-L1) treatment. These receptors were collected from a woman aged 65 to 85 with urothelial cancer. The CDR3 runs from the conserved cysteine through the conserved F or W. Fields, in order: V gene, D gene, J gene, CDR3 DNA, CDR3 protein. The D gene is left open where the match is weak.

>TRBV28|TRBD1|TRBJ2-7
TGTGCCAGCAGTTTACCAAGAGGACAGGGGTCCCACGAGCAGTACTTC
CASSLPRGQGSHEQYF
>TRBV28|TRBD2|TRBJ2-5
TGTGCCAGCAGGACGACTAGCGGGGGTGGGGTAGAGACCCAGTACTTC
CASRTTSGGGVETQYF
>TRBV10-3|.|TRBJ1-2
TGTGCCATCGCCGGAGACCGCTCCTATGGCTACACCTTC
CAIAGDRSYGYTF
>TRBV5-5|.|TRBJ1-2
TGTGCCAGCAACCTAGACCCACGGGCGGGTGGCTACACCTTC
CASNLDPRAGGYTF
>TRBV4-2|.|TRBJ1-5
TGTGCCAGCAGCCAAGTCCTGGCAGGGGCCAATCAGCCCCAGCATTTT
CASSQVLAGANQPQHF
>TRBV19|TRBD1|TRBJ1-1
TGTGCCAGTAGCTGGACAGGGGGCTTCCGAACCACTGAAGCTTTCTTT
CASSWTGGFRTTEAFF
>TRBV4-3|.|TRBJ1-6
TGCGCCAGCAGCCAAGAAGTACACTCCTATAATTCACCCCTCCACTTT
CASSQEVHSYNSPLHF
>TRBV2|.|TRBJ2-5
TGTGCCAGCAGTGTACTACGGGTCCGCCAAGAGACCCAGTACTTC
CASSVLRVRQETQYF
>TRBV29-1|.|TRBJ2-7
TGCAGCGCCGGGGACATTTACGAGCAGTACTTC
CSAGDIYEQYF
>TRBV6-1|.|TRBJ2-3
TGTGCCAGCGGGTTGGAGTTCAGCACAGATACGCAGTATTTT
CASGLEFSTDTQYF
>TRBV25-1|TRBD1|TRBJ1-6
TGTGCCAGCAGCCAGACAGGGTCCTATAATTCACCCCTCCACTTT
CASSQTGSYNSPLHF
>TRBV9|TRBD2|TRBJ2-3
TGTGCCAGCAGCGTAGGGACTAGCGGGAGAGGAGATACGCAGTATTTT
CASSVGTSGRGDTQYF